Presented here are 8 T cell receptor beta chains from one specimen sequenced in a study of vaccination and CD4 T cells after COVID-19. No antigens are known for them. The treatment is: roughly nine-day PBMC culture with coronavirus spike peptide pools or control peptides (ViraFEST assay). Sequencing of cultured CD4+ T cell DNA used the Oncomine TCR Beta short-read assay. One entry per CDR3 protein, called by TCRdb with MiXCR from the PCR reads. The sample has 7,500 to 10,000 distinct CDR3 sequences, around 63% seen once. The sample here was CD4+ T cells from blood, cultured in vitro, taken before SARS-CoV-2 vaccination. The receptors come from a human donor who had recovered from COVID-19.

This clonotype appeared a single time. The genes are TRBV5-5 and TRBJ2-4; no clear D. The CDR3 extends over 16 amino acids. Germline V gene sequence: CDR1 SGHKS, CDR2 YYEKEE (reference sequence). With 2 bases removed from V and 8 bases from J, the gap between germline ends came to 20 bases. The CDR3 reads CASSFYDRALGDIQYF. In nucleotides, the CDR3 is TGTGCCAGCAGCTTCTATGACCGGGCCCTTGGGGACATTCAGTACTTC.

The V call is TRBV24-1, the J call TRBJ2-3, with 10 bases identical to TRBD2. The length of the CDR3 is 17 residues. After removal of 2 bases from V and 3 bases from J, the junction contained 7 bases not matched to a gene. Germline-derived CDR1 and CDR2 are KGHDR and SFDVKD. The CDR3 protein is CATSDSGGLAATDTQYF. The CDR3 DNA is TGTGCCACCAGTGATTCGGGTGGACTAGCGGCAACAGATACGCAGTATTTT.

The chain employs TRBV6-2 or TRBV6-3 and TRBJ2-3; D not resolved. This CDR3 is built from 14 residues. Germline V gives CDR1 MNHEY, CDR2 SVGEGT. V was trimmed by 10 bases and J by 1 base, leaving 15 bases between them. The CDR3 DNA is TGTGCCACCTCTAGTGGAGTTGGCACAGATACGCAGTATTTT. Translation gives CATSSGVGTDTQYF.

V usage is TRBV6-1 and J usage is TRBJ2-5; 7 positions match TRBD2. The CDR3 length is 13 residues. Germline CDR1 and CDR2: MNHNS and SASEGT. The V and J ends lost 7 bases and 5 bases, in that order; junction bases with no gene match: 7. This CDR3 is CASTTRGGETQYF. CDR3 DNA sequence: TGTGCCAGCACCACTAGGGGAGGGGAGACCCAGTACTTC.

This chain connects TRBV6-1 to TRBJ2-7; TRBD2 matches 7 bases. This CDR3 has 16 residues. The V and J ends lost 3 bases and 3 bases, in that order; junction bases with no gene match: 11. CDR1 is MNHNS, CDR2 SASEGT, per germline. The CDR3 reads CASSDPRPSGYYEQYF. The DNA for the CDR3 is TGTGCCAGCAGTGACCCCCGTCCTAGCGGCTACTACGAGCAGTACTTC.

The J gene is TRBJ2-3, the V gene TRBV7-2; 12 bases match TRBD2. Germline loops: CDR1 SGHTA, CDR2 FQGNSA. This CDR3 region has 20 residues. Unmatched junction bases numbered 13, after V lost 1 base and J lost 2 bases. The CDR3 DNA reads as TGTGCCAGCAGCTTAGTACCCATAGAGTGGACTAGCGGGATCACAGATACGCAGTATTTT. Protein sequence: CASSLVPIEWTSGITDTQYF.

V gene TRBV19 combines with J gene TRBJ2-1; 14 bases map to TRBD2. This CDR3 has 14 amino acids. From germline, CDR1 is LNHDA and CDR2 SQIVND (reference sequence). The CDR3 loop reads CGSGTSGSYNEQFF. As DNA, the CDR3 is TGTGGATCCGGGACTAGCGGGAGCTACAATGAGCAGTTCTTC. The entire variable domain, with the rest obtained from reference TRBV19 and TRBJ2-1, is as follows: DGGITQSPKYLFRKEGQNVTLSCEQNLNHDAMYWYRQDPGQGLRLIYYSQIVNDFQKGDIAEGYSVSREKKESFPLTVTSAQKNPTAFYLCGSGTSGSYNEQFFGPGTRLTVL.

The rearrangement uses TRBV18 and TRBJ2-1; 12 bases agree with TRBD2. The CDR3 runs to 15 residues. The V gene's germline CDR1 is KGHSH and CDR2 LQKENI. Unmatched junction bases numbered 4, after V lost 3 bases and J lost 7 bases. The CDR3 DNA reads as TGTGCCAGCTCACCGGGACTAGCGGGTCCTAATGAGCAGTTCTTC. It translates to CASSPGLAGPNEQFF.